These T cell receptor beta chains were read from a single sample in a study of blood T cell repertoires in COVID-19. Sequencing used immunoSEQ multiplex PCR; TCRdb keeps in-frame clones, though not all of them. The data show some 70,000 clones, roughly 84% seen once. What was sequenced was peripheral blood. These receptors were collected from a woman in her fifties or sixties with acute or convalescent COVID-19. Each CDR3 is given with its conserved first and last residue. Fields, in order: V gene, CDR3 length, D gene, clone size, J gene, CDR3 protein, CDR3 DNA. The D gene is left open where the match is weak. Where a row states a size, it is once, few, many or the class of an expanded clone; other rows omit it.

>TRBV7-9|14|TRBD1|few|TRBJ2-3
CASSPSLTGDTQYF
TGTGCCAGCAGCCCTAGCCTGACAGGGGATACGCAGTATTTT
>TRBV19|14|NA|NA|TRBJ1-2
CASSIAPQTVGYTF
TGTGCCAGTAGTATTGCCCCACAGACGGTGGGCTACACCTTC
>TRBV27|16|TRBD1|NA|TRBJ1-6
CASSPPGTGYNSPLHF
TGTGCCAGCAGTCCCCCCGGGACAGGGTATAATTCACCCCTCCACTTT
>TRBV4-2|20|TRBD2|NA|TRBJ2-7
CASSQGAKGAGAWSAYEQYF
TGTGCCAGCAGCCAAGGGGCGAAAGGGGCGGGAGCTTGGTCCGCCTACGAGCAGTACTTC
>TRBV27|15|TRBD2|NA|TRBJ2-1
CASRGWASGSYEQFF
TGTGCCAGCCGAGGATGGGCTAGCGGGAGTTATGAGCAGTTCTTC
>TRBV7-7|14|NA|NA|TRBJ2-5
CASSYRSGGETQYF
TGTGCCAGCAGCTATAGGTCCGGGGGAGAGACCCAGTACTTC
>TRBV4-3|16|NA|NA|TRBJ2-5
CASSQDSINQGETQYF
TGCGCCAGCAGCCAAGATAGCATTAATCAGGGTGAGACCCAGTACTTC
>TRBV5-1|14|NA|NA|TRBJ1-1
CASSLPGGANEAFF
TGCGCCAGCAGCTTACCGGGGGGCGCAAATGAAGCTTTCTTT
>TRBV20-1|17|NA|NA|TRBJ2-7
CSASGTLGQNIQYEQYF
TGCAGTGCTAGTGGGACTTTGGGACAGAACATCCAGTACGAGCAGTACTTC
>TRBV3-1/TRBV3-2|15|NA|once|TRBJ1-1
CASSHQDVAPTEAFF
TGTGCCAGCAGCCATCAAGATGTCGCGCCCACTGAAGCTTTCTTT
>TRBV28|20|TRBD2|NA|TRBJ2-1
CASSLHLVGLAGSSYNEQFF
TGTGCCAGCAGTTTACATTTGGTAGGACTAGCGGGCTCCTCCTACAATGAGCAGTTCTTC
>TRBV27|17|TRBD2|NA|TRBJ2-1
CASSLRTSLSSYNEQFF
TGTGCCAGCAGTCTTAGGACTAGCCTCAGCTCCTACAATGAGCAGTTCTTC
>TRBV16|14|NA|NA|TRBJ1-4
CASSHGLPVLQLFF
TGTGCCAGCAGCCATGGGCTGCCAGTATTACAACTGTTTTTT
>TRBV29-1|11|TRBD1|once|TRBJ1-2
CSGTGWDGYTF
TGCAGTGGGACAGGGTGGGATGGCTACACCTTC
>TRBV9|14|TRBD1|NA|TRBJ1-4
CASSPTGGQPKLFF
TGTGCCAGCAGCCCGACAGGGGGCCAGCCCAAACTGTTTTTT
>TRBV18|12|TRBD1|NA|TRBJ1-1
CASSRDSTEAFF
TGTGCCAGCTCACGGGACAGCACTGAAGCTTTCTTT
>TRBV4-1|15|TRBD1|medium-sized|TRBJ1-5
CASSEDPTGYQPQHF
TGCGCCAGCAGCGAAGACCCGACAGGGTATCAGCCCCAGCATTTT
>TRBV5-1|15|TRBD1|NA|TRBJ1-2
CASSLGTGIGYGYTF
TGCGCCAGCAGCTTGGGGACAGGGATAGGCTATGGCTACACCTTC
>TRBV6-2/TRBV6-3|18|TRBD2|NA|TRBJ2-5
CASSSGLAGEVRGETQYF
TGTGCCAGCAGCTCGGGACTAGCGGGAGAAGTACGAGGAGAGACCCAGTACTTC
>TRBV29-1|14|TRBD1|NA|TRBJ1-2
CSVVRQGLFNGYTF
TGCAGCGTGGTACGACAGGGTCTTTTCAATGGCTACACCTTC
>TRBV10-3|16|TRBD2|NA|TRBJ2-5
CAISGTSGSLSETQYF
TGTGCCATCAGTGGGACTAGCGGGAGTCTTTCGGAGACCCAGTACTTC
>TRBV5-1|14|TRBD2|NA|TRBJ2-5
CASSGGDSQETQYF
TGCGCCAGCAGCGGGGGGGACTCCCAAGAGACCCAGTACTTC
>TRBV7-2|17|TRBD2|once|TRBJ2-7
CASSLVPSGGSSPEQYF
TGTGCCAGCAGCTTAGTTCCCAGCGGGGGGTCCTCTCCCGAGCAGTACTTC
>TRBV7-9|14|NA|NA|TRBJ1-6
CASSLEGNNSPLHF
TGTGCCAGCAGCTTAGAGGGGAATAATTCACCCCTCCACTTT
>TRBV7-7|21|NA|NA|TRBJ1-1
CASSSRQFPPVTNAVATEAFF
TGTGCCAGCAGCTCAAGACAGTTTCCGCCCGTCACAAACGCCGTTGCTACTGAAGCTTTCTTT
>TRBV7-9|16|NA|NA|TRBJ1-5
CASSSTLLEHNQPQHF
TGTGCCAGCAGCTCAACCCTCCTCGAACACAATCAGCCCCAGCATTTT
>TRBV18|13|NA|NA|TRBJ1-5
CASSQGRDQPQHF
TGTGCCAGCTCACAGGGGAGGGATCAGCCCCAGCATTTT
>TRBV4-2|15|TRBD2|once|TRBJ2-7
CASSQGDGGNYEQYF
TGTGCCAGCAGCCAGGGAGACGGGGGGAACTACGAGCAGTACTTC
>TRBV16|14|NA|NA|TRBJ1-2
CASSSQGIDYGYTF
TGTGCCAGCAGCTCGCAGGGGATAGACTATGGCTACACCTTC
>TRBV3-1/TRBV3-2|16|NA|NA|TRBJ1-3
CASSQGSVGPGNTIYF
TGTGCCAGCAGCCAAGGTTCCGTGGGGCCTGGAAACACCATATATTTT
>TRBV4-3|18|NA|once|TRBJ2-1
CASSQEVVREFNYNEQFF
TGCGCCAGCAGCCAAGAGGTAGTCCGGGAGTTCAACTACAATGAGCAGTTCTTC
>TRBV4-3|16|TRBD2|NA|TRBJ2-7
CASSQVERGSSYEQYF
TGCGCCAGCAGCCAAGTGGAGCGGGGGAGCTCCTACGAGCAGTACTTC
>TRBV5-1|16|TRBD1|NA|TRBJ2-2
CASSPRDRGTTGELFF
TGCGCCAGCAGCCCAAGGGACAGGGGAACTACCGGGGAGCTGTTTTTT
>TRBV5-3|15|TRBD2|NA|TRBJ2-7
CARSTQLAAGYEQYF
TGTGCCAGAAGCACACAACTAGCGGCTGGGTACGAGCAGTACTTC
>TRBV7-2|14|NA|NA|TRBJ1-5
CASSLSSVLWPQHF
TGTGCCAGCAGCTTATCATCAGTTTTGTGGCCCCAGCATTTT
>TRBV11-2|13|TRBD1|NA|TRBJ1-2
CASSLWDSWGYTF
TGTGCCAGCAGCTTATGGGACAGCTGGGGCTACACCTTC
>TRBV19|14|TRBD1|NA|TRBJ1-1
CASSITGAYTEAFF
TGTGCCAGTAGTATAACAGGGGCCTACACTGAAGCTTTCTTT
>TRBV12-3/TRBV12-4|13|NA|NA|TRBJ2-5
CASSVRQQETQYF
TGTGCCAGCAGTGTACGACAGCAAGAGACCCAGTACTTC
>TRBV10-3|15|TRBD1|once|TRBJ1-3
CAIAGQGNSGNTIYF
TGTGCCATCGCAGGACAGGGGAACTCTGGAAACACCATATATTTT
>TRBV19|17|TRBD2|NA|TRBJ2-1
CASSTWTSASSYNEQFF
TGTGCCAGTAGTACCTGGACTAGCGCGAGCTCCTACAATGAGCAGTTCTTC
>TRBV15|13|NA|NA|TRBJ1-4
CATSRDTGYKLFF
TGTGCCACCAGCAGAGACACGGGATACAAACTGTTTTTT